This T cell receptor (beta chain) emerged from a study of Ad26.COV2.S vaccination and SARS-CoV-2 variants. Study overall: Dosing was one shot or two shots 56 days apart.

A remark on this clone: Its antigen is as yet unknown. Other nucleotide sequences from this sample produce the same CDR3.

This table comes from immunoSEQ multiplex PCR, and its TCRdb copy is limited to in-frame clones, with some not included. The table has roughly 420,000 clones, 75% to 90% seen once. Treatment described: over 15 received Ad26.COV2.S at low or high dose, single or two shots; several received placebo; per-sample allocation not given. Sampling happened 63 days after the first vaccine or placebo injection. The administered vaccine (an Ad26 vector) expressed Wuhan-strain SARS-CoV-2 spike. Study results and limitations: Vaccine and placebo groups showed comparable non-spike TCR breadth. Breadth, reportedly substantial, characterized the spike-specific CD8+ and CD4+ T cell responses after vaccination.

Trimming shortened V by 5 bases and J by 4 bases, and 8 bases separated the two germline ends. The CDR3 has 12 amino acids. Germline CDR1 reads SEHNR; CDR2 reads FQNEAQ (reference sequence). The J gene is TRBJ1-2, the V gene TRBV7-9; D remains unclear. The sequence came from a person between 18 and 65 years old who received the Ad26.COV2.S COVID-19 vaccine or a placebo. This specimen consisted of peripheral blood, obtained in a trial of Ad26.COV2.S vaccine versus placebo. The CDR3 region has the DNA TGTGCCAGCAGCCCTCAGGCCTATGGCTACACCTTC. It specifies CASSPQAYGYTF.